This T cell receptor beta chain was captured by sequencing in a study of blood T cell repertoires in COVID-19. Trimming shortened V by 7 bases and J by 3 bases, and 19 bases separated the two germline ends. The CDR3 has 14 amino acids. Germline-derived CDR1 and CDR2 are SQVTM and ANQGSEA. The assay was immunoSEQ multiplex PCR, and TCRdb's table has in-frame clones only and misses some. The profile covers around 220,000 clones, with about nine tenths appearing a single time and approximately 2% taken by the ten largest. The gene calls are TRBV29-1 and TRBJ2-7; unclear D gene. The sample taken for sequencing was PBMCs or T cells enriched from blood (not recorded which). This TCR was sampled from a woman between 18 and 30 years old who had recovered from COVID-19. This CDR3 is CSAQGQTQHYEQYF. For the CDR3, the DNA is TGCAGCGCCCAAGGCCAGACACAACACTACGAGCAGTACTTC.